These 22 T cell receptor beta chains originate from one sample sequenced in a study of CD8 T cells in ankylosing spondylitis. TCRdb recomputed calls from the 5' RACE reads with MiXCR, one row per CDR3 protein. The sample yields 300,000 to 400,000 distinct CDR3 sequences, approximately 10% seen once. Specimen: blood, either unsorted or a sorted T cell fraction (not recorded which). These receptors were taken from a female donor with ankylosing spondylitis or in good health (not recorded which).

This clonotype was found a few times. The junction departs from the called germline gene at one end, perhaps through a read error. This chain joins TRBV20-1 and TRBJ2-1, with 13 bases aligning to TRBD2. There are 16 residues in the CDR3. The germline V gene encodes CDR1 DFQATT and CDR2 SNEGSKA (reference sequence). The CDR3: CCAIRLAGGTYNEQFF. The CDR3 DNA sequence: TGCTGTGCGATCCGACTAGCGGGGGGAACCTACAATGAGCAGTTCTTC.

At least ten counts were recorded for this clonotype. V usage is TRBV5-6 and J usage is TRBJ2-5, with 8 positions matching TRBD2. V trimming: 1 base; J trimming: 4 bases; junction bases outside the gene matches: 6. This CDR3 contains 15 residues. Germline V lookup: CDR1 SGHDT, CDR2 YYEEEE. CDR3 residues: CASSLKAAGGETQYF. The CDR3 region has the DNA TGTGCCAGCAGCTTGAAAGCGGCGGGAGGAGAGACCCAGTACTTC.

This clonotype was picked up many times. The rearrangement links TRBV5-1 to TRBJ2-3; D remains ambiguous. CDR1 SGHRS and CDR2 YFSETQ come from the germline V gene. Trimming left V 4 bases short and J 2 bases short, with 11 bases between. This CDR3 has 14 residues. In DNA, the CDR3 is TGCGCCAGCAGCCCGCGAGGCCCCACAGATACGCAGTATTTT. Amino acid sequence: CASSPRGPTDTQYF.

The rearrangement uses TRBV30 and TRBJ2-2; D is perhaps TRBD2 (6 bases). There are 14 residues in the CDR3. The V gene's germline CDR1 is GTSNPN and CDR2 SVGIG (reference sequence). With 5 bases removed from V and 5 bases from J, the gap between germline ends came to 15 bases. For the CDR3, the DNA is TGTGCCTGGTATGGGGGGACGAGAACCGGGGAGCTGTTTTTT. Protein sequence: CAWYGGTRTGELFF.

Ten or more counts support this clonotype. The chain combines TRBV20-1 with TRBJ2-5, with 9 bases fitting TRBD2. Germline loops: CDR1 DFQATT, CDR2 SNEGSKA (reference sequence). CDR3 length: 16 residues. The junction had 9 bases not matched to a gene; V was cut back by 3 bases and J by 1 base. CDR3 region: CSARVPSGGIQETQYF. CDR3 in DNA: TGCAGTGCTAGGGTCCCCAGCGGGGGGATCCAAGAGACCCAGTACTTC.

This clonotype was detected many times. This chain joins TRBV11-2 and TRBJ2-2, with 7 bases lining up with TRBD1. With V trimmed by 5 bases and J by 7 bases, 7 bases remained unmatched. Germline V gene data show CDR1 as SGHAT and CDR2 as FQNNGV. This CDR3 comprises 14 residues. CDR3 region: CASSRQQGSGELFF. In DNA, the CDR3 is TGTGCCAGCAGCAGGCAACAGGGGAGCGGGGAGCTGTTTTTT.

This clonotype was seen many times. The CDR3 DNA is TGTGCCAGCAGCTTGGTAGGGGGCTTAGGTCAGCCCCAGCATTTT. Protein sequence: CASSLVGGLGQPQHF. The chain joins TRBV5-5 to TRBJ1-5, with 7 positions matching TRBD1. The CDR3 has 15 residues. Germline values: CDR1 SGHKS, CDR2 YYEKEE (reference sequence). J gave up 6 bases and V 0 bases, and 6 bases lay outside the gene matches.

The J gene is TRBJ2-1, the V gene TRBV14, with 11 bases identical to TRBD1. There are 16 residues in the CDR3. The V gene end was trimmed by 5 bases and the J gene end by 2 bases; junction bases not matched to a gene: 5. The germline V gene has CDR1 SGHDN and CDR2 FVKESK. The CDR3 region has the DNA TGTGCCAGCAGCTCCACGGGACAGGGGGCCTACAATGAGCAGTTCTTC. This encodes CASSSTGQGAYNEQFF.

In its sample, this clonotype was seen many times. The chain joins TRBV11-2 to TRBJ2-1; 12 nucleotides match TRBD2. The CDR3 is 15 residues long. CDR1 is SGHAT and CDR2 is FQNNGV in the germline V gene. The ends lost 5 bases at V and 4 bases at J; junction bases unmatched: 3. The CDR3 DNA reads TGTGCCAGCAGCCCCGGGACTAGCGGGTACAATGAGCAGTTCTTC. Protein: CASSPGTSGYNEQFF.

This clonotype appeared a few times. The chain carries TRBV5-6 and TRBJ1-1, with 10 bases that match TRBD1. The J segment lost 9 bases and the V segment lost 3 bases, leaving 5 bases of the junction unmatched. CDR1 and CDR2 (germline): SGHDT, YYEEEE. CDR3 size: 13 residues. The CDR3: CASSSPGQGKAFF. Written as DNA, the CDR3 is TGTGCCAGCAGCTCCCCGGGACAGGGGAAAGCTTTCTTT.

Note on this clonotype: One base away lies a much larger clone, so this may be a sequencing read error. This chain uses TRBV29-1 with TRBJ2-3; 7 bases line up with TRBD1. Per germline, CDR1 SQVTM and CDR2 ANQGSEA. The CDR3 contains 13 residues. The CDR3 sequence: CSVRQGGSDTKYF. The CDR3 DNA is TGCAGCGTCCGACAGGGTGGGTCAGATACGAAGTATTTT.

This clonotype was seen a handful of times. The V gene is TRBV2, the J gene TRBJ1-2; no definite D call. The CDR3 spans 14 residues. CDR1 is SNHLY, CDR2 FYNNEI, per germline. V was clipped by 4 bases and J by 0 bases, with 9 bases between them. DNA for the CDR3: TGTGCCAGCAGTGGGGGATTCACTAACTATGGCTACACCTTC. Its translation is CASSGGFTNYGYTF.

The chain couples TRBV3-1 to TRBJ2-3; D remains unclear. The V gene lost 4 bases and the J gene lost 4 bases, with 15 bases spanning the gap. There are 15 residues in the CDR3. Germline CDR1 and CDR2: LGHDT and YNNKEL (reference sequence). CDR3 sequence (DNA): TGTGCCAGCAGCCTGGGGAACGTCGTTGCAGATACGCAGTATTTT. Protein product: CASSLGNVVADTQYF.

This clonotype has at least ten counts. CDR3: CATSRTTGTGTDTQYF. CDR3 coding DNA: TGTGCCACCAGCAGGACCACCGGGACAGGCACAGATACGCAGTATTTT. The V gene is TRBV15, the J gene TRBJ2-3; 7 bases are a match to TRBD1. There are 16 residues in the CDR3. CDR1 and CDR2 from the germline V gene are LNHNV and YYDKDF (reference sequence). The V gene end was trimmed by 3 bases and the J gene end by 1 base; junction bases not matched to a gene: 7.

This clonotype came up many times. The chain carries TRBV20-1 and TRBJ1-1; D gene ambiguous. Germline V gene data show CDR1 as DFQATT and CDR2 as SNEGSKA (reference sequence). The ends were cut back, 8 bases at V and 4 bases at J, with 17 bases in the middle. This CDR3 comprises 13 residues. The CDR3 DNA reads TGCAGTCGTAAAGGAGGGATGGGCACTGAAGCTTTCTTT. It codes for CSRKGGMGTEAFF.

This clonotype appeared many times. The chain employs TRBV20-1 and TRBJ1-1; no reliable D call. Germline lookup yields CDR1 DFQATT and CDR2 SNEGSKA (reference sequence). The ends were cut back, 0 bases at V and 1 base at J, with 9 bases in the middle. The CDR3 extends over 14 amino acids. The CDR3 loop reads CSARDMLSNTEAFF. The CDR3 region has the DNA TGCAGTGCTAGAGACATGCTTTCGAACACTGAAGCTTTCTTT.

This clonotype was observed many times. The chain employs TRBV4-2 and TRBJ2-1; 7 bases line up with TRBD2. The CDR3 loop spans 14 amino acids. Per the germline V gene, CDR1 is LGHNA and CDR2 is YNFKEQ. Trimming took 3 bases from V and 2 from J; bases not matched to a gene: 1. CDR3 in DNA: TGTGCCAGCAGCCAGAGCGGGACCTACAATGAGCAGTTCTTC. Translation gives CASSQSGTYNEQFF.

This clonotype was found many times. The CDR3 region has the DNA TGCGCCAGCAGCTTGAAGCCGGTGGGGGGATTCAACACCGGGGAGCTGTTTTTT. This translates into CASSLKPVGGFNTGELFF. The chain is built from TRBV5-1 and TRBJ2-2; a weak D match, TRBD2 (6 bases). Germline CDR1 reads SGHRS; CDR2 reads YFSETQ. V was shortened by 1 base and J by 2 bases, with 18 bases between the two germline ends. The CDR3 has 18 residues.

The CDR3 DNA follows: TGTGCCAGCAGCCCCGGGAGGGGATCGAACACCGGGGAGCTGTTTTTT. Encoded protein: CASSPGRGSNTGELFF. The gene calls are TRBV3-1 and TRBJ2-2, with 8 bases fitting TRBD2. Losses at the gene ends were 4 bases for V and 0 bases for J; bases not matched to a gene: 4. Germline V CDR1 and CDR2: LGHDT, YNNKEL (reference sequence). CDR3 length equals 16 residues.

This clonotype was seen only a few times. V usage is TRBV7-2 and J usage is TRBJ2-2; perhaps TRBD2 as D (7 bases). This CDR3 is built from 15 residues. Trimming removed 3 bases from V and 4 bases from J, with 12 bases in between. Germline loops: CDR1 SGHTA, CDR2 FQGNSA. CDR3 nucleotide sequence: TGTGCCAGCAGCTTTGGGGGGGGCAGCACCGGGGAGCTGTTTTTT. Translating it yields CASSFGGGSTGELFF.

This clonotype came up many times. V gene TRBV10-3 combines with J gene TRBJ2-1; maybe TRBD2 (6 bases). V lost 6 bases, J lost 5 bases, and 20 bases lay in between. The germline CDR1 and CDR2 sequences are ENHRY and SYGVKD. The CDR3 is made up of 16 amino acids. This chain's CDR3 is CAIRLSNPSSDNEQFF. CDR3 sequence (DNA): TGTGCCATCAGGCTATCCAATCCCTCTAGCGACAATGAGCAGTTCTTC.

In its sample, this clonotype was seen once. A much more abundant neighbour one base away suggests this may be a read error. The chain carries TRBV6-5 and TRBJ2-2, with D perhaps TRBD2 (5 bases). Germline CDR1 reads MNHEY; CDR2 reads SVGAGI. The CDR3 sequence is 16 residues long. This chain's CDR3 is CASSYREPRNAGELFF. The CDR3 DNA is TGTGCCAGCAGTTACAGGGAGCCAAGGAACGCCGGGGAGCTGTTTTTT.